The clone carrying this TCR beta chain was observed a single time. Among the donors, all were Caucasian adults who lived in Nashville, Tennessee. The authors divided CD4+ cells into CD45RA+ naive and CD45RA-negative memory subsets. This sample was included in a study of shared clonotypes between healthy human individuals. Per germline, CDR1 MNHNY and CDR2 SVGAGI (reference sequence). V lost 5 bases, J lost 0 bases, and 14 bases lay in between. This CDR3 region has 15 residues. Each replicate PCR on the sorted subsets used approximately 200 ng DNA (around 30,000 T cell genomes). As processed by the authors: Filtering differed, since immunoSEQ gave only junction sequences and no quality scores. Generated by immunoSEQ multiplex PCR, the TCRdb table keeps only in-frame clones and is missing some. The V and J calls and clone size are taken from that table; D and trimming were inferred from the DNA. The top ten hold over 0.12% of the sample, which has millions of clones, roughly 92% seen once.

This chain joins TRBV6-6 and TRBJ2-7; possible D gene TRBD2, 6 bases. This clonotype originated in a man aged 18 to 29 in good health. Sequencing used naive CD4+ T cells sorted from blood. Subset indicated: CD45RA+ positively selected. CDR3 protein: CASSLQGGFSYEQYF. In DNA form, the CDR3 reads TGTGCCAGCAGTCTCCAGGGAGGCTTCTCCTACGAGCAGTACTTC.